The 14 T cell receptor beta chains given below trace back to one sample, sequenced in a study of T-cell memory formation after mild COVID-19. TCRdb used MiXCR to reprocess the 5' RACE reads, holding one entry per CDR3 protein. The sample records 400,000 to 500,000 distinct CDR3 sequences, about a sixth being singletons. The specimen was PBMCs or a T cell subset sorted from them (not recorded which). These receptors originate from a man aged 18 to 30 who had mild COVID-19 (a few samples of this study predate the infection). Cell type and time point are not known.

This clonotype was detected many times. The rearrangement joins TRBV7-2 to TRBJ2-3, with D unclear. This CDR3 region has 14 residues. The V gene lost 1 base and the J gene lost 6 bases, with 11 bases spanning the gap. From germline, CDR1 is SGHTA and CDR2 FQGNSA. CDR3 sequence reads: CASSLDQLWDTQYF. The CDR3 bases are TGTGCCAGCAGCTTAGACCAGCTCTGGGATACGCAGTATTTT.

A few counts support this clonotype. Written as DNA, the CDR3 is TGCAGTGCTCATTCGACAGGGAGGCAGCCCCAGCATTTT. Amino acids: CSAHSTGRQPQHF. This chain links TRBV20-1 with TRBJ1-5; 7 bases are a match to TRBD1. Per germline, CDR1 DFQATT and CDR2 SNEGSKA (reference sequence). V shed 5 bases, J shed 7 bases, and the junction held 8 bases outside the gene matches. CDR3 size: 13 residues.

This chain uses TRBV29-1 with TRBJ2-7, with D perhaps TRBD2 (6 bases). CDR3 length: 14 residues. V lost 2 bases and J lost 0, with 11 bases in between. CDR1 and CDR2 (germline): SQVTM, ANQGSEA. CDR3 in DNA: TGCAGCGTTGAAAGTCGGGGGAACTCCTACGAGCAGTACTTC. This gives the protein CSVESRGNSYEQYF.

The sample holds a few counts of this clonotype. V is TRBV6-4 and J is TRBJ2-1; tentatively, D is TRBD1 (6 bases). Germline loops: CDR1 MRHNA, CDR2 SNTAGT. V was shortened by 3 bases and J by 6 bases, with 9 bases between the two germline ends. The CDR3 is 13 residues long. CDR3 sequence (DNA): TGTGCCAGCAGTGAAGAACAGGGCAATGAGCAGTTCTTC. This sequence encodes CASSEEQGNEQFF.

This clonotype has only a few counts. This rearrangement joins TRBV4-1 to TRBJ1-1; D is unresolved. Trimming shortened V by 4 bases and J by 5 bases, and 17 bases separated the two germline ends. The CDR3 totals 15 residues. CDR1 and CDR2 (germline): MGHRA, YSYEKL. DNA for the CDR3: TGCGCCAGCAGCCGGGGTGGGAGGGTCGATACTGAAGCTTTCTTT. Protein product: CASSRGGRVDTEAFF.

The chain links TRBV4-1 to TRBJ1-4; 11 bases map to TRBD1. Germline CDR1 reads MGHRA; CDR2 reads YSYEKL. The V segment lost 0 bases and the J segment 4 bases; nucleotides outside the gene matches: 1. This CDR3 comprises 16 residues. The CDR3 region has the DNA TGCGCCAGCAGCCAAGAGGGGACAGGGGGTAATGAAAAACTGTTTTTT. It specifies CASSQEGTGGNEKLFF.

This clonotype was seen a handful of times. This chain connects TRBV4-1 to TRBJ1-5; TRBD1 agrees at 7 bases. Germline CDR1 reads MGHRA; CDR2 reads YSYEKL. The V gene end was trimmed by 3 bases and the J gene end by 0 bases; junction bases not matched to a gene: 2. The CDR3 totals 15 residues. This chain's CDR3 is CASSHPGGSNQPQHF. The DNA for the CDR3 is TGCGCCAGCAGCCACCCAGGGGGTAGCAATCAGCCCCAGCATTTT.

As for this clonotype: At one boundary the junction diverges from the germline segment, which might be a read error. J is TRBJ2-1 and V is TRBV14; D uncertain. The CDR3 runs to 14 residues. Germline V gene lookup returns CDR1 SGHDN and CDR2 FVKESK. CDR3 nucleotides: TGTGCCAGCAGCCCTAGAAGGCTAGACAATGAGAAGTTCTTC. It is translated as CASSPRRLDNEKFF.

The chain employs TRBV5-1 and TRBJ2-7; D remains ambiguous. V was pared by 0 bases and J by 2 bases, with 6 bases between. Germline CDR1 reads SGHRS; CDR2 reads YFSETQ. This CDR3 is built from 13 residues. CDR3 DNA sequence: TGCGCCAGCAGCTTGGAAGGAGCCTACGAGCAGTACTTC. Its translation: CASSLEGAYEQYF.

This clonotype occurred a few times. The gene calls are TRBV29-1 and TRBJ2-7; D is perhaps TRBD1 or TRBD2 (5 bases each). The V gene's germline CDR1 is SQVTM and CDR2 ANQGSEA. V lost 1 base, J lost 4 bases, and 14 bases lay in between. The CDR3 has 14 amino acids. This CDR3 is CSVEGDGKVYEQYF. DNA for the CDR3: TGCAGCGTTGAAGGGGACGGGAAGGTTTACGAGCAGTACTTC.

This clonotype was seen only a few times. Germline is not matched at one junction end, which may reflect a read error. This chain links TRBV7-9 with TRBJ2-1; TRBD2 matches at 12 bases. Germline CDR1 is SEHNR and CDR2 is FQNEAQ (reference sequence). CDR3 length equals 15 residues. DNA for the CDR3: TGTGCCAGCAGCTTAGCGCCTAGCGGGGGGGCCGGCCTAATCTTC. The encoded protein is CASSLAPSGGAGLIF.

This clonotype was detected a few times. CDR3 sequence: CASSFYRGGGHEQFF. DNA for the CDR3: TGTGCCAGCAGCTTCTACAGGGGAGGTGGGCATGAGCAGTTCTTC. J is TRBJ2-1 and V is TRBV7-2; weak D call: TRBD1 (7 bases). Between the trimmed V and J ends, which lost 3 bases and 8 bases, there was a span of 17 bases. CDR3 length equals 15 residues. Germline assignment: CDR1 SGHTA and CDR2 FQGNSA.

The chain combines TRBV7-8 with TRBJ1-5; possibly TRBD1 for D (6 bases). Germline CDR1 reads SGHVS; CDR2 reads FQNEAQ. Trimming cost V 0 bases and J 4 bases, with 10 bases left between them. The CDR3 spans 15 residues. DNA for the CDR3: TGTGCCAGCAGCTTAGCGAGCAGGGGTAATCAGCCCCAGCATTTT. Its translation: CASSLASRGNQPQHF.

The chain couples TRBV4-3 to TRBJ2-1, with D possibly being TRBD1 or TRBD2 (5 bases each). Trimming cost V 0 bases and J 9 bases, with 15 bases left between them. CDR1 and CDR2 (germline): LGHNA, YSLEER. The CDR3 has 15 residues. This chain's CDR3 is CASSQDSTVGGEQFF. The CDR3 DNA sequence: TGCGCCAGCAGCCAAGATTCGACAGTTGGAGGTGAGCAGTTCTTC.